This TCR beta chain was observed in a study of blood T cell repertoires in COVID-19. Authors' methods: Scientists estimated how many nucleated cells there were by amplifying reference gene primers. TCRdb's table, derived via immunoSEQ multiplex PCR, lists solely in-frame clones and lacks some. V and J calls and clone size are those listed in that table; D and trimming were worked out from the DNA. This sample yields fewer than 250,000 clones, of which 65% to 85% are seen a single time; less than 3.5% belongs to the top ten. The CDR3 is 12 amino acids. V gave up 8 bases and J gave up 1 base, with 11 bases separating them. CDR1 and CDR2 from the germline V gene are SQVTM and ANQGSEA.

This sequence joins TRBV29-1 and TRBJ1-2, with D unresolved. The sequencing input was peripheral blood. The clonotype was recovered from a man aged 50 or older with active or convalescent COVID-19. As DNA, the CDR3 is TGCAGCTTCTACAGCCTTAACTATGGCTACACCTTC. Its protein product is CSFYSLNYGYTF.